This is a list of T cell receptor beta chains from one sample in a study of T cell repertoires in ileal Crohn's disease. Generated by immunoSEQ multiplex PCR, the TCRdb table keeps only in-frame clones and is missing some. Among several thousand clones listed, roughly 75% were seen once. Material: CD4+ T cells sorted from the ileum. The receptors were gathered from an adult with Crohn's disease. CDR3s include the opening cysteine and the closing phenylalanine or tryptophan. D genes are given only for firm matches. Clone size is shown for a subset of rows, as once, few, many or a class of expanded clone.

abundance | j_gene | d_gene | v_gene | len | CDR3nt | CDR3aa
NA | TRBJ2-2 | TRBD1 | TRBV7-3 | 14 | TGTGCCAGCAGCTCGGGACAGGTTGACGGGGAGCTGTTTTTT | CASSSGQVDGELFF
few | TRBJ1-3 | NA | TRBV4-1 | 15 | TGCGCCAGCAGCCAAGCCCCAGGCTCTGGAAACACCATATATTTT | CASSQAPGSGNTIYF
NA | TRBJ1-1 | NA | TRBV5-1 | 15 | TGCGCCAGCAGCGTTACCTCGGGGAGCAACACTGAAGCTTTCTTT | CASSVTSGSNTEAFF
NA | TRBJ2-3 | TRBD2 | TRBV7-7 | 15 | TGTGCTAGCAGCTTAGCGGGGGCGTTCACAGATACGCAGTATTTT | CASSLAGAFTDTQYF
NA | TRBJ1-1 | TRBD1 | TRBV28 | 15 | TGTGCCAGCAGTCGACAGGGGGCTTCTAACACTGAAGCTTTCTTT | CASSRQGASNTEAFF
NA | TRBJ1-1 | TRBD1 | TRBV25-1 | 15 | TGTGCCAGCAGGAGTAACAGGGGGCTTAACACTGAAGCTTTCTTT | CASRSNRGLNTEAFF
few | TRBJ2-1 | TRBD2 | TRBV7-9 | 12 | TGTGCCCGGGGGGAGGTCGACAATGAGCAGTTCTTC | CARGEVDNEQFF
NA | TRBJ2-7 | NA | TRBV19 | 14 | TGTGCCAGTAGTATAGCTAGAGGCAGCTACGAGCAGTACTTC | CASSIARGSYEQYF
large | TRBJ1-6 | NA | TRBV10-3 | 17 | TGTGCCATCAGTAACCAAGACCACTTCGGGGATAATTCACCCCTCCACTTT | CAISNQDHFGDNSPLHF
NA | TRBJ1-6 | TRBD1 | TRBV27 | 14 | TGTGCCAGCAGGATTAAGGTCGGCAGGGGGTTCAACCACTTT | CASRIKVGRGFNHF
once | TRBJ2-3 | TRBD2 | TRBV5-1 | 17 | TGCGCCAGCAGCCCGAGGGGCGGGGGGCCGACCACAGATACGCAGTATTTT | CASSPRGGGPTTDTQYF
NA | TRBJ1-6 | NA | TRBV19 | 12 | TGTGCCAGCAGCTCCTATAATTCACCCCTCCACTTT | CASSSYNSPLHF
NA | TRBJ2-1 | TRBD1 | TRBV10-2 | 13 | TGCGCCAGCAGTGGTACAGGGGGTGGGGAGCAGTTCTTC | CASSGTGGGEQFF
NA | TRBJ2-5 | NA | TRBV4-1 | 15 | TGCGCCAGCAGCCAAGACTCGGGGTGGAAGGAGACCCAGTACTTC | CASSQDSGWKETQYF
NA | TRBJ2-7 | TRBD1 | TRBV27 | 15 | TGTGCCAGCAGTTCCGACTGGACAGGGGGCTACGAGCAGTACTTC | CASSSDWTGGYEQYF
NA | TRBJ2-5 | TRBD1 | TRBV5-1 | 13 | TGCGCCAGCACCGGGACAGCCCAAGAGACCCAGTACTTC | CASTGTAQETQYF
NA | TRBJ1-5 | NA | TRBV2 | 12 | TGTGCCAGCAGCTACCAAGGGGAGCCCCAGCATTTT | CASSYQGEPQHF
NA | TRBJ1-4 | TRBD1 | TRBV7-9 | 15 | TGTGCCAGCAGCGCCGGACAGGGAGGGAATGAAAAACTGTTTTTT | CASSAGQGGNEKLFF
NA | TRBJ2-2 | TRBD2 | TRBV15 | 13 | TGTGCCACCAGCCTGGAGCGGGGCGGGGAGCTGTTTTTT | CATSLERGGELFF